The 23 T cell receptor beta chains below all came from one sample that was sequenced in a study of T-cell reconstitution after alpha-beta-depleted transplantation in children. Researchers prepared the TCRbeta library using unique molecular identifiers, the study reports. MiXCR, applied by TCRdb to the PCR reads, yields one record per CDR3 protein. The sample lists about 170,000 distinct CDR3 sequences; around 10% were seen once. The specimen comprised PBMCs, sampled before TCRalphabeta/CD19-depleted stem cell transplant. These receptors came from a boy between 2 and 15 years old with acute myeloid leukemia, due to receive a stem cell transplant.

This clonotype was seen many times. In DNA, the CDR3 is TGTGCCAGCAGTTACTCATCAGGACGGTTCAAGAATTCACCCCTCCACTTT. It codes for CASSYSSGRFKNSPLHF. The V and J genes are TRBV6-5 and TRBJ1-6; D call uncertain. With 0 bases removed from V and 7 bases from J, the gap between germline ends came to 16 bases. The CDR3 spans 17 residues. Germline CDR1 and CDR2: MNHEY and SVGAGI.

The sample holds many counts of this clonotype. The DNA for the CDR3 is TGTGCCAGCAGTGCACTAGCGGGAGCCAACACCGGGGAGCTGTTTTTT. Protein product: CASSALAGANTGELFF. The V call is TRBV6-1, the J call TRBJ2-2; 11 positions agree with TRBD2. This CDR3 is built from 16 residues. The J segment lost 2 bases and the V segment lost 4 bases, leaving 3 bases of the junction unmatched. Germline lookup yields CDR1 MNHNS and CDR2 SASEGT.

This clonotype has ten or more counts. The V call is TRBV28, the J call TRBJ2-7; 11 bases match TRBD1. The germline V gene encodes CDR1 MDHEN and CDR2 SYDVKM. With V trimmed by 4 bases and J by 5 bases, 1 base remained unmatched. The length of the CDR3 is 13 residues. The CDR3 spells CASSSGQGDEQYF. The CDR3 nucleotides are TGTGCCAGCAGTTCGGGACAGGGGGACGAGCAGTACTTC.

This clonotype was observed at least ten times. The gene calls are TRBV9 and TRBJ2-2; perhaps D is TRBD1 or TRBD2 (5 bases each). CDR1 is SGDLS, CDR2 YYNGEE, per germline. This CDR3 comprises 16 residues. V lost 4 bases to trimming and J lost 3 bases, with 16 bases between them. CDR3 DNA sequence: TGTGCCAGCAGCCCCGATGGGGACGGTTACACCGGGGAGCTGTTTTTT. Encoded protein: CASSPDGDGYTGELFF.

The rearrangement joins TRBV18 to TRBJ2-1; D gene unclear. CDR3 length: 12 residues. The ends were cut back, 2 bases at V and 11 bases at J, with 10 bases in the middle. Germline CDR1 is KGHSH and CDR2 is LQKENI. CDR3 residues: CASSPETEKQFF. CDR3 DNA sequence: TGTGCCAGCTCACCAGAAACGGAGAAGCAGTTCTTC.

This clonotype has at least ten counts. The CDR3: CASSPGGSGRDTGWELFF. The CDR3 DNA reads TGTGCCAGCAGCCCCGGCGGTAGCGGGAGGGATACCGGATGGGAGCTGTTTTTT. V is TRBV11-2 and J is TRBJ2-2; 11 positions match TRBD2. V lost 5 bases and J lost 9; bases outside the gene matches: 17. The CDR3 runs 18 residues. CDR1 and CDR2 (germline): SGHAT, FQNNGV.

In its sample, this clonotype was seen many times. The chain recombines TRBV6-5 with TRBJ1-6, with D hard to call. This CDR3 has 15 amino acids. Trimming left V 0 bases short and J 10 bases short, with 13 bases between. Germline CDR1 reads MNHEY; CDR2 reads SVGAGI. DNA of the CDR3: TGTGCCAGCAGTTACTCGGGAGCCCCCTCATCACCCCTCCACTTT. This codes for CASSYSGAPSSPLHF.

This clonotype was found many times. The chain employs TRBV20-1 and TRBJ1-2; D uncertain. V lost 3 bases and J lost 2, with 13 bases in between. The germline gives CDR1 DFQATT, CDR2 SNEGSKA (reference sequence). CDR3 size: 14 residues. The CDR3 coding sequence is TGCAGTGCTAGGGCCGGCCTTTCAAACTATGGCTACACCTTC. This codes for CSARAGLSNYGYTF.

This clonotype was observed at least ten times. This rearrangement joins TRBV6-1 to TRBJ2-1; D is perhaps TRBD2 (6 bases). This CDR3 contains 16 residues. V lost 2 bases and J lost 3, with 14 bases in between. The germline V gene has CDR1 MNHNS and CDR2 SASEGT. CDR3 protein: CASSEPGDLDYNEQFF. CDR3 coding DNA: TGTGCCAGCAGTGAACCGGGGGACTTGGACTACAATGAGCAGTTCTTC.

This clonotype was counted many times. The chain combines TRBV20-1 with TRBJ2-1, with 11 bases lining up with TRBD1. With V trimmed by 6 bases and J by 3 bases, 1 base remained unmatched. The length of the CDR3 is 13 residues. Germline V gives CDR1 DFQATT, CDR2 SNEGSKA (reference sequence). This CDR3 reads CSAGTGGYNEQFF. CDR3 DNA sequence: TGCAGTGCCGGGACAGGGGGCTACAATGAGCAGTTCTTC.

The chain has TRBV28 and TRBJ2-7, with D maybe TRBD2 (6 bases). CDR1 is MDHEN, CDR2 SYDVKM, per germline. This CDR3 comprises 14 residues. V lost 5 bases and J lost 0, with 11 bases in between. CDR3 in amino acids: CASSPLASSYEQYF. CDR3 nucleotide sequence: TGTGCCAGCAGTCCGCTAGCGTCCTCCTACGAGCAGTACTTC.

There are many counts of this clonotype. The chain employs TRBV28 and TRBJ2-1; no definite D call. Germline values: CDR1 MDHEN, CDR2 SYDVKM. The V gene lost 2 bases and the J gene lost 6 bases, with 14 bases spanning the gap. This CDR3 has 15 residues. The CDR3 region has the DNA TGTGCCAGCAGTTTAGGTGGTACACTTCGCAATGAGCAGTTCTTC. The encoded protein is CASSLGGTLRNEQFF.

Ten or more counts support this clonotype. The CDR3 coding sequence is TGTGCCAGCAGTTTCAGAACAGGAGGGACCGGGGAGCTGTTTTTT. The encoded protein is CASSFRTGGTGELFF. V is TRBV28 and J is TRBJ2-2; maybe TRBD2 (6 bases). Germline V gene data show CDR1 as MDHEN and CDR2 as SYDVKM. CDR3 size: 15 residues. V lost 3 bases and J lost 5, with 13 bases in between.

In this sample, this clonotype turned up a few times. This may stem from a read error, because a much larger clone lies one nucleotide away. This CDR3 is CASSLRDEQLF. The CDR3 DNA reads TGTGCCAGCAGCTTGCGGGATGAGCAGTTATTC. The J gene is TRBJ2-1, the V gene TRBV5-6; a weak D match, TRBD2 (5 bases). CDR1 SGHDT and CDR2 YYEEEE come from the germline V gene. This CDR3 is built from 11 residues.

Many counts were recorded for this clonotype. The chain is built from TRBV12-3 or TRBV12-4 and TRBJ2-7; D might be TRBD1 (5 bases). V was cut by 1 base and J by 5 bases, with 12 bases left in between. The CDR3 loop spans 14 amino acids. The DNA for the CDR3 is TGTGCCAGCAGTTTAGAGGGGCGCCAGGACGAGCAGTACTTC. Amino acid sequence: CASSLEGRQDEQYF.

The chain has TRBV29-1 and TRBJ2-2; maybe TRBD1 (6 bases). This CDR3 has 14 amino acids. Trimming took off 7 bases at V and 2 bases at J, with 14 bases between the two ends. Germline-derived CDR1 and CDR2 are SQVTM and ANQGSEA. The DNA of the CDR3 is TGCAGCGCTTATGGACAGACTAACACCGGGGAGCTGTTTTTT. Translating gives CSAYGQTNTGELFF.

This clonotype was seen repeatedly, ten times or more. This chain uses TRBV6-6 with TRBJ1-2; D uncertain. The germline V and J ends were trimmed by 6 bases and 6 bases, with 8 bases remaining between them. This CDR3 has 11 amino acids. Germline values: CDR1 MNHNY, CDR2 SVGAGI (reference sequence). CDR3 loop: CASRNGDGYTF. CDR3 coding DNA: TGTGCCAGCAGAAACGGGGATGGCTACACCTTC.

The chain uses TRBV6-4 and TRBJ2-1; 7 nucleotides match TRBD2. This CDR3 spans 15 amino acids. In germline, CDR1 is MRHNA, CDR2 SNTAGT. Trimming removed 6 bases from V and 4 bases from J; junction bases left unmatched: 9. The CDR3 bases are TGTGCCAGCAGCAAAACTAGCGCCTCATACAATGAGCAGTTCTTC. Amino acid sequence: CASSKTSASYNEQFF.

This clonotype occurred many times. The V gene is TRBV7-3, the J gene TRBJ1-6; possible D gene TRBD1, 5 bases. The CDR3 is made up of 15 amino acids. V dropped 5 bases and J dropped 6 bases, with 14 bases sitting between them. Germline lookup yields CDR1 SGHTA and CDR2 FQGTGA. CDR3 in DNA: TGTGCCAGCAGCCTTTTTCAGGGCTCTAATTCACCCCTCCACTTT. Its protein product is CASSLFQGSNSPLHF.

CDR3 DNA: TGTGCCACCAGCAGAGGAGCCCGGGGGAGTGACAATGAGCAGTTCTTC. Its translation: CATSRGARGSDNEQFF. The chain joins TRBV15 to TRBJ2-1; D is perhaps TRBD2 (6 bases). The length of the CDR3 is 16 residues. Trimming cost V 1 base and J 5 bases, with 15 bases left between them. CDR1 and CDR2 (germline): LNHNV, YYDKDF (reference sequence). The variable domain in full, completed from reference TRBV15 and TRBJ2-1, reads DAMVIQNPRYQVTQFGKPVTLSCSQTLNHNVMYWYQQKSSQAPKLLFHYYDKDFNNEADTPDNFQSRRPNTSFCFLDIRSPGLGDTAMYLCATSRGARGSDNEQFFGPGTRLTVL.

This clonotype was observed many times. The chain carries TRBV20-1 and TRBJ1-6; D is unresolved. Germline CDR1 and CDR2: DFQATT and SNEGSKA (reference sequence). This CDR3 region has 14 residues. The V end was cut by 8 bases, the J end by 7 bases, with 18 bases between. CDR3 nucleotides: TGCAGTCTTTGGCTTCCCGGAAGAAATTCACCCCTCCACTTT. Protein sequence: CSLWLPGRNSPLHF.

The rearrangement links TRBV30 to TRBJ1-6; 9 positions agree with TRBD1. Germline CDR1 GTSNPN, CDR2 SVGIG (reference sequence). Trimming removed 3 bases from V and 7 bases from J; junction bases left unmatched: 1. The CDR3 runs 13 residues. CDR3 bases: TGTGCCTGGAGGGGACAGGGAAATTCACCCCTCCACTTT. Amino acid sequence: CAWRGQGNSPLHF.

This clonotype was seen more than once but under ten times. The chain recombines TRBV11-2 with TRBJ2-4; D may be TRBD2 (5 bases). This CDR3 has 16 residues. In germline, CDR1 is SGHAT, CDR2 FQNNGV. Trimming left V 5 bases short and J 0 bases short, with 14 bases between. The DNA for the CDR3 is TGTGCCAGCAGCCTGTGGGGAGAGAGAGCCAAAAACATTCAGTACTTC. Translating gives CASSLWGERAKNIQYF. The variable domain in full, with the rest retrieved from reference TRBV11-2 and TRBJ2-4, is EAGVAQSPRYKIIEKRQSVAFWCNPISGHATLYWYQQILGQGPKLLIQFQNNGVVDDSQLPKDRFSAERLKGVDSTLKIQPAKLEDSAVYLCASSLWGERAKNIQYFGAGTRLSVL.